A single sample gave rise to the 17 T cell receptor beta chains below, sequenced in a study of cytomegalovirus exposure and HLA in healthy donors. PCR used 60 Vbeta primers and 13 Jbeta primers. Profiled with immunoSEQ multiplex PCR; TCRdb holds only in-frame clones, not every one. Among 270,000 or so clones listed, 75% to 90% were seen once. The material sequenced was PBMCs. These receptors came from a man in his forties or fifties in good health and CMV-seropositive.

The gene calls are TRBV27 and TRBJ1-1; 12 bases agree with TRBD1. The CDR3 totals 17 residues. Trimming cost V 6 bases and J 4 bases; bases outside gene matches: 12. Per germline, CDR1 MNHEY and CDR2 SMNVEV (reference sequence). CDR3 sequence reads: CASSHLGTGGLSTEAFF. CDR3 in DNA: TGTGCCAGCAGCCACCTCGGGACAGGGGGCCTGAGCACTGAAGCTTTCTTT.

The CDR3 region has the DNA TGCGCCAGCAGCTTGGCCGTAGCTGGGGCCAACGTCCTGACTTTC. The encoded protein is CASSLAVAGANVLTF. V is TRBV5-1 and J is TRBJ2-6, with D hard to call. This CDR3 contains 15 residues. Per the germline V gene, CDR1 is SGHRS and CDR2 is YFSETQ. V was shortened by 0 bases and J by 2 bases, with 6 bases between the two germline ends.

V is TRBV6-6 and J is TRBJ2-7; D may be TRBD1 (5 bases). Between the trimmed V and J ends, which lost 8 bases and 5 bases, there was a span of 16 bases. Germline assignment: CDR1 MNHNY and CDR2 SVGAGI (reference sequence). The CDR3 consists of 13 residues. The CDR3 sequence is CASRMQGGHEQYF. In DNA form, the CDR3 reads TGTGCCAGCCGGATGCAGGGTGGCCACGAGCAGTACTTC.

The V gene is TRBV7-6, the J gene TRBJ2-1; the D gene is possibly TRBD1 (6 bases). V gave up 4 bases and J gave up 6 bases, with 10 bases separating them. The CDR3 spans 13 residues. In germline, CDR1 is SGHVS, CDR2 FNYEAQ. The CDR3 DNA reads as TGTGCCAGCAGCTCCCTAGGGGGCAATGAGCAGTTCTTC. It specifies CASSSLGGNEQFF.

The V and J genes are TRBV9 and TRBJ2-2, with 12 bases lining up with TRBD1. The CDR3 has 16 residues. Trimming removed 3 bases from V and 4 bases from J; junction bases left unmatched: 4. Per germline, CDR1 SGDLS and CDR2 YYNGEE. DNA for the CDR3: TGTGCCAGCAGCGCAAGGGACAGGGGGCGCACCGGGGAGCTGTTTTTT. Translating it yields CASSARDRGRTGELFF.

The CDR3, as DNA: TGTGCCAGCAGTCCCTCGGGACAGGTTGACGAGCAGTACTTC. Encoded protein: CASSPSGQVDEQYF. The chain uses TRBV28 and TRBJ2-7; the match to TRBD1 covers 8 bases. The CDR3 loop spans 14 amino acids. The V segment lost 5 bases and the J segment 5 bases; nucleotides outside the gene matches: 8. Germline CDR1 reads MDHEN; CDR2 reads SYDVKM.

V usage is TRBV19 and J usage is TRBJ1-2; D may be TRBD1 (6 bases). CDR3 size: 13 residues. Germline assignment: CDR1 LNHDA and CDR2 SQIVND (reference sequence). Trimming removed 2 bases at V and 8 bases at J, with 12 bases between. The DNA of the CDR3 is TGTGCCAGTAGTATACGGACAGCCGGAGGCTACACCTTC. It codes for CASSIRTAGGYTF.

V is TRBV7-3 and J is TRBJ1-4, with TRBD1 matching over 9 bases. Per the germline V gene, CDR1 is SGHTA and CDR2 is FQGTGA. Trimming took 5 bases from V and 8 from J; bases not matched to a gene: 9. The CDR3 is 15 amino acids. The CDR3 is CASSVTGGAREKLFF. The CDR3 bases are TGTGCCAGCAGCGTTACAGGGGGCGCTCGGGAAAAACTGTTTTTT.

The chain uses TRBV15 and TRBJ1-1, with TRBD1 identical over 8 bases. V trimming: 0 bases; J trimming: 6 bases; junction bases outside the gene matches: 3. Germline CDR1 LNHNV, CDR2 YYDKDF (reference sequence). This CDR3 is 14 amino acids long. This chain's CDR3 is CATSREGQASEAFF. The CDR3 coding sequence is TGTGCCACCAGCAGAGAGGGACAGGCTTCTGAAGCTTTCTTT.

The V and J genes are TRBV4-1 and TRBJ2-3, with 9 bases aligning to TRBD2. V gave up 4 bases and J gave up 2 bases; unmatched junction bases: 10. The length of the CDR3 is 17 residues. Germline V gene sequence: CDR1 MGHRA, CDR2 YSYEKL. The CDR3 nucleotides read TGCGCCAGCAGCCGGGTAATGCGGGGGGGAGACACAGATACGCAGTATTTT. This gives the protein CASSRVMRGGDTDTQYF.

The genes are TRBV7-9 and TRBJ2-7; D may be TRBD1 (5 bases). The CDR3 extends over 14 amino acids. V lost 5 bases and J lost 0, with 11 bases in between. Germline lookup yields CDR1 SEHNR and CDR2 FQNEAQ (reference sequence). Here the CDR3 DNA reads TGTGCCAGCAGCCTTGACAGTAGCTCCTACGAGCAGTACTTC. It encodes CASSLDSSSYEQYF.

The sample holds one count of this clone. V and J are TRBV14 and TRBJ2-1; weak D call: TRBD2 (6 bases). This CDR3 comprises 14 residues. V lost 4 bases and J lost 6, with 13 bases in between. Germline lookup yields CDR1 SGHDN and CDR2 FVKESK. The CDR3 here is CASSPRTTFNEQFF. For the CDR3, the DNA is TGTGCCAGCAGCCCCCGGACTACCTTCAATGAGCAGTTCTTC.

This sequence joins TRBV2 and TRBJ2-3; perhaps TRBD2 as D (5 bases). Germline loops: CDR1 SNHLY, CDR2 FYNNEI. Trimming took 8 bases from V and 2 from J, leaving 14 bases between them. This CDR3 comprises 14 residues. CDR3 nucleotides: TGTGCCAGCTCAATAGCGCCCAACACAGATACGCAGTATTTT. Encoded protein: CASSIAPNTDTQYF.

The CDR3 DNA is TGTGCCAGCAGCTTCGACAGCTACAATGAGCAGTTCTTC. As protein: CASSFDSYNEQFF. The chain employs TRBV7-9 and TRBJ2-1; tentatively, D is TRBD1 (5 bases). Germline V lookup: CDR1 SEHNR, CDR2 FQNEAQ (reference sequence). CDR3 length equals 13 residues. Trimming cost V 3 bases and J 3 bases, with 6 bases left between them.

Concerning this clone itself: A read error may account for a junction end that differs from germline. The chain links TRBV7-9 to TRBJ2-5, with TRBD2 matching over 11 bases. Germline assignment: CDR1 SEHNR and CDR2 FQNEAQ (reference sequence). This CDR3 contains 15 residues. The CDR3 DNA sequence: TGTTCCAGCAGCTTAGTTGGGACTAGCGGAGAGACCCAGTACTTC. Protein sequence: CSSSLVGTSGETQYF.

This chain links TRBV27 with TRBJ1-1; 7 bases line up with TRBD1. The CDR3 spans 14 residues. In germline, CDR1 is MNHEY, CDR2 SMNVEV (reference sequence). V was pared by 5 bases and J by 5 bases, with 8 bases of the junction left unmatched. Here the CDR3 DNA reads TGTGCCAGCAGTAGTTTGACAGGGAGGACTGAAGCTTTCTTT. Encoded protein: CASSSLTGRTEAFF.

The chain combines TRBV14 with TRBJ2-7; D is unresolved. V gave up 0 bases and J gave up 3 bases, with 6 bases separating them. Germline CDR1 SGHDN, CDR2 FVKESK. CDR3 length equals 13 residues. The CDR3, as DNA: TGTGCCAGCAGCCAAGATCTCCGCTACGAGCAGTACTTC. Translated, it gives CASSQDLRYEQYF.